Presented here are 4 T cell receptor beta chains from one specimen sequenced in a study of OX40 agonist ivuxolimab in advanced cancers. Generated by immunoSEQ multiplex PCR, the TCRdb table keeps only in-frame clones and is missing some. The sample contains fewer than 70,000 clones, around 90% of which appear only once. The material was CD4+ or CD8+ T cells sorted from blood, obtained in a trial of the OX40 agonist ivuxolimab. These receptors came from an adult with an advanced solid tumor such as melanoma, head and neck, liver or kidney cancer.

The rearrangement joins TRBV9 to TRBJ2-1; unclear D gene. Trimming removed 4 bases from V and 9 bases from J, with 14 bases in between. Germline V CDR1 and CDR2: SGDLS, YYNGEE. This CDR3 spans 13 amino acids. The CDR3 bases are TGTGCCAGCAGCAAAGACCCAGTCGCTGAGCAGTTCTTC. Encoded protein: CASSKDPVAEQFF.

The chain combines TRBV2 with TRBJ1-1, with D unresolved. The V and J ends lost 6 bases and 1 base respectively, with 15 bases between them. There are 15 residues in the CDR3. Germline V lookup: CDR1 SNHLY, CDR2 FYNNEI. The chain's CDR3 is CASRAPGPGNTEAFF. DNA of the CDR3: TGTGCCAGCAGGGCGCCGGGCCCGGGGAACACTGAAGCTTTCTTT.

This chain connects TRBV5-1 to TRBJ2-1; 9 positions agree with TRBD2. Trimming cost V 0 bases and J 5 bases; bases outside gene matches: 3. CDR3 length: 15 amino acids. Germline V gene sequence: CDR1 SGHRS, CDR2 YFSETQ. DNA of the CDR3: TGCGCCAGCAGCTTGGCCCGACTAGCGGACAATGAGCAGTTCTTC. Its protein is CASSLARLADNEQFF.

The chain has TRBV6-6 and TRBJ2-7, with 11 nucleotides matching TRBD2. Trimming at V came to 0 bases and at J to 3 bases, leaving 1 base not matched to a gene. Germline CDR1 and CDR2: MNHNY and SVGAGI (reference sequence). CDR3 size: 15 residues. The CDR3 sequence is CASSYSGTSGYEQYF. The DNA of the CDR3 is TGTGCCAGCAGTTACTCCGGGACTAGCGGCTACGAGCAGTACTTC.